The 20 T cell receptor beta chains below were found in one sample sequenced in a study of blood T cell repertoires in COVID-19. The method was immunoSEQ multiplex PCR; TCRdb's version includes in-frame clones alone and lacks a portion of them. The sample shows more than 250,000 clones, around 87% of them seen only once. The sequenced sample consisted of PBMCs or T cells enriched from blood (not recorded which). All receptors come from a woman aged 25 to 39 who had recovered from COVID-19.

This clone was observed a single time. CDR3 region: CASSPGASYGYTF. DNA of the CDR3: TGTGCCAGTTCCCCAGGGGCGAGTTATGGCTACACCTTC. The chain recombines TRBV6-5 with TRBJ1-2; weak D call: TRBD1 (6 bases). This CDR3 is built from 13 residues. V was trimmed by 9 bases and J by 5 bases, leaving 16 bases between them. Germline lookup yields CDR1 MNHEY and CDR2 SVGAGI.

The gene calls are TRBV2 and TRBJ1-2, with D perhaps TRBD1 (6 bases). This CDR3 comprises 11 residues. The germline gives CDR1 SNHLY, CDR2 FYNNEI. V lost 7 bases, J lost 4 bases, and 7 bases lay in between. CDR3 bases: TGTGCCAGCAAGGACAGCTATGGCTACACCTTC. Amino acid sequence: CASKDSYGYTF.

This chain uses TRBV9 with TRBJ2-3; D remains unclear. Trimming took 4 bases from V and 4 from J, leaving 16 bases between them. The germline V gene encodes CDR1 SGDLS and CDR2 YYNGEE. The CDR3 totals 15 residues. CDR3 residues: CASSTRSGLADTQYF. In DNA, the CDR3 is TGTGCCAGCAGCACCAGATCCGGGTTGGCAGATACGCAGTATTTT.

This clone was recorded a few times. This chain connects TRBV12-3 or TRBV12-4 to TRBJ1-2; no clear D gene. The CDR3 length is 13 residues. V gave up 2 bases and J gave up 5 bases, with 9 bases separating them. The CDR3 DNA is TGTGCCAGCAGTTTAACACAGCAGTATGGCTACACCTTC. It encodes CASSLTQQYGYTF.

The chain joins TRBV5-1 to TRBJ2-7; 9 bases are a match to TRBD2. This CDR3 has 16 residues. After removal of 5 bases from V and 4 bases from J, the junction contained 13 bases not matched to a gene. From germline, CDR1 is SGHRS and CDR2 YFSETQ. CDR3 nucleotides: TGCGCCAGCAGTCCCGGTGTAGCGGGGGTAGGGTACGAGCAGTACTTC. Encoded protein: CASSPGVAGVGYEQYF.

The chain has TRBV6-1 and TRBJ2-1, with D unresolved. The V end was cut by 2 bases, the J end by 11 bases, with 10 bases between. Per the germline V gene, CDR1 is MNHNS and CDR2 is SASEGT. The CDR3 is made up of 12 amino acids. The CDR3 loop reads CASSELYTKQFF. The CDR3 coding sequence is TGTGCCAGCAGTGAACTTTACACCAAGCAGTTCTTC.

The CDR3 nucleotides read TGTGCCAGCAGCTTTACCCTGACGGTCTCGGGTCAGCCCCAGCATTTT. It translates to CASSFTLTVSGQPQHF. J is TRBJ1-5 and V is TRBV11-3; D remains unclear. The germline V gene encodes CDR1 SGHNT and CDR2 YENEEA. Deletions cut 3 bases from V and 6 bases from J, with 18 bases between. This CDR3 comprises 16 residues.

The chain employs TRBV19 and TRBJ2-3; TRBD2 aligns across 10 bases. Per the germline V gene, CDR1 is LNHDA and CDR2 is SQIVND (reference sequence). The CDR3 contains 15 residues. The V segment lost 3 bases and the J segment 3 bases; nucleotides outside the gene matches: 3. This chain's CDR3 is CASSMGAGGTDTQYF. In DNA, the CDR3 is TGTGCCAGTAGTATGGGAGCGGGGGGGACAGATACGCAGTATTTT.

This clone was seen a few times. The CDR3 is CASSQDYSRVNQPQHF. In nucleotides, the CDR3 is TGCGCCAGCAGCCAAGATTATTCCAGGGTCAATCAGCCCCAGCATTTT. This chain uses TRBV4-1 with TRBJ1-5; D perhaps matches TRBD1 (5 bases). This CDR3 has 16 amino acids. The V gene lost 0 bases and the J gene lost 3 bases, with 12 bases spanning the gap. The germline V gene encodes CDR1 MGHRA and CDR2 YSYEKL.

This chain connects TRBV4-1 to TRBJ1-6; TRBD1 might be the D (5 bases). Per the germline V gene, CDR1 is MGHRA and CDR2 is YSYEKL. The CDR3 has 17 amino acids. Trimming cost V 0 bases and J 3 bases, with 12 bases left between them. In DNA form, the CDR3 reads TGCGCCAGCAGCCAAGAAGGGGCCCCTGTCTATAATTCACCCCTCCACTTT. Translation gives CASSQEGAPVYNSPLHF.

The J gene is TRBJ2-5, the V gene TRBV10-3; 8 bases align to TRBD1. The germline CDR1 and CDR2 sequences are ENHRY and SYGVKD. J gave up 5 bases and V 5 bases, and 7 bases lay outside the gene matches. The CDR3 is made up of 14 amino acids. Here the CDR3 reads CAISPRGPGETQYF. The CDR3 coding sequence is TGTGCCATCAGTCCCAGGGGGCCTGGGGAGACCCAGTACTTC.

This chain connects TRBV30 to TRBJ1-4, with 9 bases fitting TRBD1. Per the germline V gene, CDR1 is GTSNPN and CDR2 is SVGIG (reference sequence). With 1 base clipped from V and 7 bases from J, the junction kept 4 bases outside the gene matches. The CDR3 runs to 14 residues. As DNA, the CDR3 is TGTGCCTGGAGTGCGGGACAGGGAGGTGAAAAACTGTTTTTT. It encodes CAWSAGQGGEKLFF.

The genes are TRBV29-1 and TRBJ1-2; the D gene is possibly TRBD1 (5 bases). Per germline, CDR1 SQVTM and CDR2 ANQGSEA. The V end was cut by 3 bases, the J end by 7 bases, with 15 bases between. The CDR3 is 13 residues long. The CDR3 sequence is CSVEFGGFGGYTF. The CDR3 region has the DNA TGCAGCGTTGAGTTCGGGGGGTTCGGTGGCTACACCTTC.

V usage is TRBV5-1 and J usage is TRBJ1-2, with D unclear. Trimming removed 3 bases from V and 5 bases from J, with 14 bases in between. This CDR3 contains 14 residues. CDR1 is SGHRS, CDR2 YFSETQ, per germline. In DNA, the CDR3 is TGCGCCAGCAGCTCCACGAACGGGTATTATGGCTACACCTTC. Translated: CASSSTNGYYGYTF.

The CDR3 region has the DNA TGTGCCAGCAGCTTGGTCGGAGGGGTGGGGGGTCAGCCCCAGCATTTT. It yields the protein CASSLVGGVGGQPQHF. V is TRBV5-8 and J is TRBJ1-5; D perhaps matches TRBD1 (5 bases). This CDR3 comprises 16 residues. Per the germline V gene, CDR1 is SGHTS and CDR2 is YDEGEE. V was trimmed by 0 bases and J by 6 bases, leaving 16 bases between them.

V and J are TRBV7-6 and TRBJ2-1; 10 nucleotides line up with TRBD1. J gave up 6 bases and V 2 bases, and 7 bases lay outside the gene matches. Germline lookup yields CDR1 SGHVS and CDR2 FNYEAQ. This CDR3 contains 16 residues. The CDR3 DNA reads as TGTGCCAGCAGCTTATATGGGACAGGGGAGGGCAATGAGCAGTTCTTC. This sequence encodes CASSLYGTGEGNEQFF.

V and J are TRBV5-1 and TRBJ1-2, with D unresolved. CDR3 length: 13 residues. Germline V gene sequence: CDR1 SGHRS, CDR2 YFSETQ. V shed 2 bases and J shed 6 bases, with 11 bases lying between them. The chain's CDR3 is CASSLFPGDGYTF. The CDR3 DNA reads TGCGCCAGCAGCTTATTCCCCGGGGATGGCTACACCTTC.

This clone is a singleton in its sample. CDR3 sequence reads: CASTGSSSYNSPLHF. The DNA of the CDR3 is TGTGCCAGCACAGGGTCGAGCTCCTATAATTCACCCCTCCACTTT. The chain recombines TRBV2 with TRBJ1-6; TRBD1 is a possible D gene (5 bases). The CDR3 runs to 15 residues. CDR1 SNHLY and CDR2 FYNNEI come from the germline V gene. V lost 7 bases and J lost 0, with 10 bases in between.

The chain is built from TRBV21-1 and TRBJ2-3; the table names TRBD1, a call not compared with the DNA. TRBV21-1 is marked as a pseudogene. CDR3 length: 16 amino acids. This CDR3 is CASSLGGQGRTDTQYF. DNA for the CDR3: TGTGCCAGCAGCCTAGGGGGACAGGGGAGGACAGATACGCAGTATTTT.

The CDR3 nucleotides are TGCAGTGTATGGCCATACACTGAAGCTTTCTTT. Protein sequence: CSVWPYTEAFF. The chain recombines TRBV20-1 with TRBJ1-1; the D is unclear. Trimming removed 7 bases at V and 3 bases at J, with 9 bases between. This CDR3 region has 11 residues. Germline V gene sequence: CDR1 DFQATT, CDR2 SNEGSKA (reference sequence).